A selection of T cell receptor beta chains follows, all from one sample in a study of T cell repertoires in cytomegalovirus infection. TCRdb fed the reads into MiXCR, producing one record per CDR3 protein. The data hold more than 200,000 distinct CDR3 sequences, with approximately 9.2% observed a single time. Sequencing was performed on PBMCs. Receptor source: a human donor in good health (CMV status not recorded). Some clones in this sample may be carry-over from other donors' samples. CDR3s include the opening cysteine and the closing phenylalanine or tryptophan. A D gene is named only where the DNA matches it firmly.

j_call: TRBJ1-1
v_call: TRBV29-1
d_call: -
cdr3_aa: CSASQQLNTEAFF

j_call: TRBJ2-5
v_call: TRBV6-5
d_call: TRBD1
cdr3_aa: CASRPDRGLETQYF

j_call: TRBJ1-2
v_call: TRBV6-2/TRBV6-3
d_call: TRBD1
cdr3_aa: CASSHGLRWGQEAGYTF

j_call: TRBJ2-7
v_call: TRBV7-2
d_call: TRBD2
cdr3_aa: CASSPSGRAYEQYF

j_call: TRBJ2-5
v_call: TRBV4-1
d_call: TRBD2
cdr3_aa: CASSQGKERGGETQYF

j_call: TRBJ2-1
v_call: TRBV7-2
d_call: -
cdr3_aa: CASSSLVQSQQFF

j_call: TRBJ2-3
v_call: TRBV10-1
d_call: TRBD2
cdr3_aa: CASSDAGVGTDTQYF

j_call: TRBJ2-7
v_call: TRBV12-5
d_call: -
cdr3_aa: CASGNTGTYEQYF

j_call: TRBJ1-1
v_call: TRBV6-2/TRBV6-3
d_call: -
cdr3_aa: CASSPWQLNTEAFF

j_call: TRBJ2-5
v_call: TRBV11-3
d_call: TRBD1
cdr3_aa: CASSPGGGQGAKETQYF

j_call: TRBJ2-7
v_call: TRBV2
d_call: -
cdr3_aa: CASRDVAYEQYF

j_call: TRBJ2-5
v_call: TRBV20-1
d_call: -
cdr3_aa: CSALEMSGDRPPETQYF

j_call: TRBJ2-5
v_call: TRBV7-2
d_call: -
cdr3_aa: CASRPTTQETQYF

j_call: TRBJ2-5
v_call: TRBV7-2
d_call: -
cdr3_aa: CASSPSRNNRQETQYF